This TCR beta chain appears in the sequencing data of a study of blood T cells in healthy people across ages. Germline assignment: CDR1 MDHEN and CDR2 SYDVKM. Deletions cut 1 base from V and 2 bases from J, with 13 bases between. The CDR3 extends over 16 amino acids. Primers used in a second PCR of roughly 7 to 12 cycles were a sample-barcoded 5' primer and a J-beta primer mix. TCRdb recomputed calls from the 5' RACE reads with MiXCR, one row per CDR3 protein. This table holds some 1.5 million distinct CDR3 sequences, about 42% found once. The sequencing input was blood. V is TRBV28 and J is TRBJ2-3; a possible D gene is TRBD2 (6 bases). The receptor comes from a young woman in good health. CDR3 residues: CASSLYSGTYTDTQYF. DNA for the CDR3: TGTGCCAGCAGTTTATATAGTGGGACTTACACAGATACGCAGTATTTT.